Below, 20 T cell receptor beta chains from the same sample are listed, as sequenced in a study of shared clonotypes between healthy human individuals. The protocol was immunoSEQ multiplex PCR, while the TCRdb copy is restricted to in-frame clones and leaves out a portion. Of some 1,900,000 clones in the sample, about 95% are singletons; the top ten hold 1% to 1.5%. Naive CD8 cells lacked CD45RO and underwent positive selection for CCR7, leaving out terminally differentiated effector memory CD45RA+ cells. The sample taken for sequencing was naive CD8+ T cells sorted from blood. These receptors all come from a young man in good health.

The gene calls are TRBV19 and TRBJ2-7, with 9 bases that match TRBD1. CDR1 LNHDA and CDR2 SQIVND come from the germline V gene (reference sequence). The CDR3 has 14 amino acids. J was trimmed by 5 bases and V by 8 bases; bases with no gene match: 10. CDR3: CASSPGQGNHEQYF. CDR3 coding DNA: TGTGCCAGTTCCCCGGGACAGGGAAATCACGAGCAGTACTTC.

This chain uses TRBV5-1 with TRBJ2-5; D not certain. V shed 4 bases and J shed 5 bases, with 12 bases lying between them. The CDR3 is made up of 13 amino acids. CDR1 is SGHRS, CDR2 YFSETQ, per germline. CDR3 in DNA: TGCGCCAGCAGCGTGGTCGGCGGTGAGACCCAGTACTTC. Protein product: CASSVVGGETQYF. Drawing the rest from reference TRBV5-1 and TRBJ2-5, the complete variable domain is KAGVTQTPRYLIKTRGQQVTLSCSPISGHRSVSWYQQTPGQGLQFLFEYFSETQRNKGNFPGRFSGRQFSNSRSEMNVSTLELGDSALYLCASSVVGGETQYFGPGTRLLVL.

The CDR3: CASRGPKNIQYF. CDR3 nucleotide sequence: TGTGCCAGCAGGGGACCCAAAAACATTCAGTACTTC. The rearrangement uses TRBV7-9 and TRBJ2-4; D may correspond to TRBD1 or TRBD2 (5 bases each). The V gene's germline CDR1 is SEHNR and CDR2 FQNEAQ (reference sequence). V lost 6 bases, J lost 2 bases, and 5 bases lay in between. The CDR3 length is 12 residues.

Note on this clone: This CDR3 is also generated by other DNA sequences in the sample. The V and J genes are TRBV28 and TRBJ2-7; TRBD1 matches at 9 bases. V was pared by 3 bases and J by 3 bases, with 3 bases of the junction left unmatched. CDR1 and CDR2 from the germline V gene are MDHEN and SYDVKM. CDR3 length: 14 residues. The CDR3 protein is CASSLADRGYEQYF. The DNA for the CDR3 is TGTGCCAGCAGTTTGGCGGACAGGGGCTACGAGCAGTACTTC.

The chain combines TRBV5-6 with TRBJ2-5; tentative D call: TRBD1 (5 bases). V lost 0 bases and J lost 1, with 10 bases in between. CDR1 and CDR2 (germline): SGHDT, YYEEEE. The CDR3 is 15 residues long. CDR3 bases: TGTGCCAGCAGCTTGGCCTGGGGCAGCCAAGAGACCCAGTACTTC. This translates into CASSLAWGSQETQYF.

This CDR3 is CASSPRAGASYNEQFF. The CDR3 nucleotides are TGTGCCAGCAGCCCCCGAGCAGGGGCCTCCTACAATGAGCAGTTCTTC. The chain has TRBV7-9 and TRBJ2-1; D is perhaps TRBD1 (6 bases). CDR1 and CDR2 (germline): SEHNR, FQNEAQ (reference sequence). The V gene lost 5 bases and the J gene lost 0 bases, with 14 bases spanning the gap. There are 16 residues in the CDR3.

As to this clone: The sample has other DNA sequences that encode this CDR3 too. J is TRBJ2-7 and V is TRBV4-1, with a weak D call TRBD1 (6 bases). Between the trimmed V and J ends, which lost 0 bases and 0 bases, there was a span of 9 bases. The germline gives CDR1 MGHRA, CDR2 YSYEKL. The CDR3 has 15 amino acids. CDR3 coding DNA: TGCGCCAGCAGCCAAGACCCGGACAGCTCCTACGAGCAGTACTTC. This sequence encodes CASSQDPDSSYEQYF.

This chain links TRBV7-6 with TRBJ2-5; D unresolved. This CDR3 region has 13 residues. Trimming shortened V by 1 base and J by 2 bases, and 5 bases separated the two germline ends. Germline V gives CDR1 SGHVS, CDR2 FNYEAQ. The CDR3: CASSLGLQETQYF. As DNA, the CDR3 is TGTGCCAGCAGCTTAGGGTTACAAGAGACCCAGTACTTC.

This chain uses TRBV27 with TRBJ1-5; D ambiguous. Trimming pared 3 bases from V and 3 bases from J, leaving 12 bases between. The CDR3 length is 15 residues. CDR1 and CDR2 (germline): MNHEY, SMNVEV (reference sequence). The CDR3 sequence: CASSFGLAPNQPQHF. The CDR3 region has the DNA TGTGCCAGCAGTTTCGGTTTGGCCCCCAATCAGCCCCAGCATTTT.

This chain joins TRBV4-1 and TRBJ2-5; D may be TRBD1 or TRBD2 (5 bases each). V was cut by 4 bases and J by 5 bases, with 17 bases left in between. This CDR3 spans 15 amino acids. Germline V gene lookup returns CDR1 MGHRA and CDR2 YSYEKL. CDR3 loop: CASSPEMGVGETQYF. Written as DNA, the CDR3 is TGCGCCAGCAGCCCCGAGATGGGGGTGGGGGAGACCCAGTACTTC.

As DNA, the CDR3 is TGTGCCAGCAGTGAACTGGTGGATGAGCAGTACTTC. It yields the protein CASSELVDEQYF. V and J are TRBV6-1 and TRBJ2-7, with D unclear. The CDR3 is 12 residues long. V shed 2 bases and J shed 7 bases, with 9 bases lying between them. Germline V CDR1 and CDR2: MNHNS, SASEGT.

Remarks on this clone: Other nucleotide sequences from this sample produce the same CDR3. The chain carries TRBV29-1 and TRBJ1-2, with D possibly being TRBD1 (6 bases). Between the trimmed V and J ends, which lost 3 bases and 6 bases, there was a span of 11 bases. Germline V lookup: CDR1 SQVTM, CDR2 ANQGSEA. The CDR3 runs 12 residues. CDR3 bases: TGCAGCGTTGATACCGGGGGCAATGGCTACACCTTC. Its protein is CSVDTGGNGYTF.

CDR3 region: CASSLWGPSQPQHF. CDR3 DNA sequence: TGTGCCAGTAGTTTGTGGGGGCCCAGTCAGCCCCAGCATTTT. The rearrangement uses TRBV19 and TRBJ1-5, with D maybe TRBD1 (6 bases). Germline loops: CDR1 LNHDA, CDR2 SQIVND (reference sequence). V gave up 5 bases and J gave up 6 bases, with 14 bases separating them. The CDR3 totals 14 residues.

V usage is TRBV6-5 and J usage is TRBJ2-1; 8 bases fit TRBD2. V was pared by 6 bases and J by 8 bases, with 6 bases of the junction left unmatched. CDR1 MNHEY and CDR2 SVGAGI come from the germline V gene. CDR3 length: 13 amino acids. CDR3 in DNA: TGTGCCAGCAGACCCTCGGGGGGGGATGAGCAGTTCTTC. This translates into CASRPSGGDEQFF.

This chain uses TRBV27 with TRBJ1-5; D is unresolved. The V gene lost 0 bases and the J gene lost 2 bases, with 8 bases spanning the gap. Looked up from germline, CDR1 is MNHEY and CDR2 is SMNVEV (reference sequence). CDR3 size: 15 residues. The CDR3 loop reads CASSLSSGGNQPQHF. The CDR3 DNA sequence: TGTGCCAGCAGTTTATCCTCTGGTGGCAATCAGCCCCAGCATTTT.

The J gene is TRBJ2-5, the V gene TRBV4-3; 8 bases match TRBD2. V trimming: 0 bases; J trimming: 1 base; junction bases outside the gene matches: 7. The CDR3 spans 17 residues. CDR1 is LGHNA, CDR2 YSLEER, per germline. CDR3 sequence: CASSQDRSGSFQETQYF. CDR3 nucleotide sequence: TGCGCCAGCAGCCAAGATAGGAGCGGGAGCTTCCAAGAGACCCAGTACTTC.

This clone was seen a single time. This chain uses TRBV10-2 with TRBJ2-3; D unclear. Between the trimmed V and J ends, which lost 2 bases and 4 bases, there was a span of 13 bases. Germline lookup yields CDR1 WSHSY and CDR2 SAAADI. The CDR3 sequence is 15 residues long. CDR3 sequence reads: CASSEDRPGADTQYF. CDR3 DNA sequence: TGCGCCAGCAGTGAGGACCGCCCTGGGGCAGATACGCAGTATTTT.

This clone was recorded once. V usage is TRBV2 and J usage is TRBJ2-7, with TRBD1 as a possible D gene (6 bases). V was cut by 9 bases and J by 5 bases, with 14 bases left in between. This CDR3 is 12 amino acids long. Germline CDR1 reads SNHLY; CDR2 reads FYNNEI. CDR3 protein: CASTGWFDEQYF. CDR3 coding DNA: TGTGCCAGTACAGGGTGGTTCGACGAGCAGTACTTC. The full variable domain, its missing parts supplied by reference TRBV2 and TRBJ2-7, is EPEVTQTPSHQVTQMGQEVILRCVPISNHLYFYWYRQILGQKVEFLVSFYNNEISEKSEIFDDQFSVERPDGSNFTLKIRSTKLEDSAMYFCASTGWFDEQYFGPGTRLTVT.

The rearrangement joins TRBV19 to TRBJ2-1, with D perhaps given as TRBD1 or TRBD2 (5 bases each). The germline V gene has CDR1 LNHDA and CDR2 SQIVND (reference sequence). The CDR3 consists of 16 residues. V gave up 3 bases and J gave up 2 bases, with 14 bases separating them. CDR3 in DNA: TGTGCCAGTAGTATCGGGGCAGGCCCAACCTACAATGAGCAGTTCTTC. Encoded protein: CASSIGAGPTYNEQFF.

A remark on this clone: The same CDR3 also results from other DNA sequences found in this sample. The CDR3 region has the DNA TGCAGCGTTGTAGGCCGGGGCACAGATACGCAGTATTTT. This codes for CSVVGRGTDTQYF. The V gene is TRBV29-1, the J gene TRBJ2-3, with D hard to call. V gave up 4 bases and J gave up 1 base, with 9 bases separating them. Germline V gene sequence: CDR1 SQVTM, CDR2 ANQGSEA. The CDR3 spans 13 residues.